The TCR beta chain described here comes from a study of identical twins. Whole-study findings and limits: The authors drew conclusions from cross-sectional statistical analysis rather than following the same donors. Among beta out-of-frame sequences, excess sharing between twins appeared weaker.

TCRdb used MiXCR to reprocess the 5' RACE reads, holding one entry per CDR3 protein. This repertoire shows approximately 300,000 distinct CDR3 sequences, more than 8% found once; its top ten account for 6% to 8.5%. As concerns this clonotype: Its antigen is as yet unknown.

These same data were also listed under a study on yellow fever vaccine responses in identical twins.

The receptor comes from a woman aged 18 to 35 in good health. What was sequenced was CD8+ T cells sorted from blood.

CDR3 residues: CASSSAPETQYF. CDR3 DNA sequence: TGTGCCAGCAGCTCGGCCCCGGAGACCCAGTACTTC. The chain carries TRBV5-5 and TRBJ2-5; D unresolved. Between the trimmed V and J ends, which lost 3 bases and 5 bases, there was a span of 8 bases. Germline V gene lookup returns CDR1 SGHKS and CDR2 YYEKEE (reference sequence). The CDR3 has 12 amino acids.